What follows are 23 T cell receptor beta chains derived from one specimen sequenced in a study of blood T cell repertoires in COVID-19 (dated by TCRdb to about 2020). The receptor library was made with the immunoSEQ multiplex PCR assay. The table comes from immuneACCESS by way of TCRdb, which keeps in-frame sequences with V and J called. Part of the clones is missing from these tables; in studies checked, under half for an unresolved V gene and the rest for unknown reasons. The sample includes about 66,000 clones, with just over 85% observed a single time. In total, the top ten clones hold about 7% of the sample. The sequenced sample was peripheral blood. The source is a man aged 50 to 59 with active COVID-19.

This chain uses TRBV30 with TRBJ2-3; TRBD1 is a possible D gene (6 bases). V was trimmed by 3 bases and J by 4 bases, leaving 14 bases between them. The germline V gene encodes CDR1 GTSNPN and CDR2 SVGIG (reference sequence). CDR3 size: 14 residues. This CDR3 reads CAWSQGGASDTQYF. In DNA form, the CDR3 reads TGTGCCTGGAGCCAAGGGGGAGCTTCAGATACGCAGTATTTT.

This sequence joins TRBV15 and TRBJ1-4, with D tentatively TRBD1 (6 bases). The CDR3 length is 16 residues. V lost 2 bases and J 4 bases, leaving 14 bases between the germline ends. Germline V gene lookup returns CDR1 LNHNV and CDR2 YYDKDF (reference sequence). Here the CDR3 reads CATSRSGVYNNEKLFF. The CDR3 DNA reads TGTGCCACCAGCAGATCAGGGGTGTATAATAATGAAAAACTGTTTTTT.

V is TRBV4-1 and J is TRBJ2-1, with TRBD2 as a possible D gene (6 bases). V lost 4 bases and J lost 6, with 19 bases in between. The CDR3 is 16 residues long. The germline V gene has CDR1 MGHRA and CDR2 YSYEKL. CDR3 loop: CASSPQAGRFSNEQFF. The CDR3 nucleotides read TGCGCCAGCAGCCCACAGGCAGGGAGGTTCTCCAATGAGCAGTTCTTC.

This clone was observed at least ten times. The chain has TRBV3-1 (or the pseudogene TRBV3-2) and TRBJ1-5; D gene ambiguous. The germline CDR1 and CDR2 sequences are LGHDT and YNNKEL (reference sequence). This CDR3 region has 13 residues. V lost 0 bases and J lost 9, with 9 bases in between. The CDR3 bases are TGTGCCAGCAGCCAAGATATCTCGGGGCCCCAGCATTTT. Translating gives CASSQDISGPQHF.

V and J are TRBV10-1 and TRBJ2-3, with 10 bases aligning to TRBD2. Losses at the gene ends were 1 base for V and 9 bases for J; bases not matched to a gene: 7. Germline-derived CDR1 and CDR2 are WNHNN and SYGVQD (reference sequence). This CDR3 region has 15 residues. The CDR3 DNA reads as TGCGCCAGCAGTGAGTTGTCTAGCGGGAGTCGAACGCAGTATTTT. Translation: CASSELSSGSRTQYF.

The CDR3 region is CASRGTGVREKLFF. CDR3 coding DNA: TGTGCCAGCAGGGGGACAGGGGTCCGCGAAAAACTGTTTTTT. The rearrangement links TRBV27 to TRBJ1-4; TRBD1 matches at 10 bases. Germline V lookup: CDR1 MNHEY, CDR2 SMNVEV (reference sequence). This CDR3 spans 14 amino acids. The junction had 6 bases not matched to a gene; V was cut back by 6 bases and J by 8 bases.

This chain uses TRBV19 with TRBJ1-5; a weak D match, TRBD1 (6 bases). In germline, CDR1 is LNHDA, CDR2 SQIVND (reference sequence). The CDR3 contains 15 residues. V lost 1 base, J lost 3 bases, and 10 bases lay in between. The CDR3 coding sequence is TGTGCCAGTAGTATAGCTGGGGACAACAATCAGCCCCAGCATTTT. This translates into CASSIAGDNNQPQHF.

The V gene is TRBV5-4, the J gene TRBJ1-4; tentative D call: TRBD1 (5 bases). Germline CDR1 is SGHNT and CDR2 is YYREEE (reference sequence). Trimming stripped 3 bases from V and 8 bases from J, with 14 bases between. CDR3 size: 14 residues. CDR3 bases: TGTGCCAGCAGCTCTGGGGGGGGTCGGGAAAAACTGTTTTTT. Encoded protein: CASSSGGGREKLFF.

The V and J genes are TRBV7-6 and TRBJ2-5; D is perhaps TRBD1 (6 bases). Between the trimmed V and J ends, which lost 3 bases and 4 bases, there was a span of 12 bases. Germline assignment: CDR1 SGHVS and CDR2 FNYEAQ. The CDR3 has 14 amino acids. CDR3 sequence reads: CASSFLGTTETQYF. The CDR3 nucleotides read TGTGCCAGCAGCTTTTTGGGGACAACAGAGACCCAGTACTTC.

The chain employs TRBV5-6 and TRBJ2-7; D is possibly TRBD1 (6 bases). Germline CDR1 reads SGHDT; CDR2 reads YYEEEE. Between the trimmed V and J ends, which lost 4 bases and 0 bases, there was a span of 11 bases. The CDR3 totals 14 residues. CDR3 sequence reads: CASSMGTSSYEQYF. The CDR3 coding sequence is TGTGCCAGCAGCATGGGGACATCCTCCTACGAGCAGTACTTC.

The J gene is TRBJ1-2, the V gene TRBV19; D is uncertain. The CDR3 is made up of 13 amino acids. From germline, CDR1 is LNHDA and CDR2 SQIVND (reference sequence). V lost 1 base to trimming and J lost 4 bases, with 7 bases between them. The CDR3, as DNA: TGTGCCAGTAGTATAGGGAGGGCCTATGGCTACACCTTC. This gives the protein CASSIGRAYGYTF.

The chain has TRBV6-5 and TRBJ1-6, with D hard to call. The CDR3 length is 14 residues. The V gene's germline CDR1 is MNHEY and CDR2 SVGAGI. V dropped 4 bases and J dropped 14 bases, with 18 bases sitting between them. This chain's CDR3 is CASSSTVGERALHF. The CDR3 nucleotides are TGTGCCAGCAGTTCAACAGTGGGAGAGAGGGCCCTCCACTTT.

The chain carries TRBV5-1 and TRBJ2-5; TRBD1 agrees at 12 bases. Germline V gene data show CDR1 as SGHRS and CDR2 as YFSETQ. The V and J ends lost 4 bases and 5 bases, in that order; junction bases with no gene match: 6. The CDR3 has 15 residues. Here the CDR3 reads CASSHGTGGWETQYF. As DNA, the CDR3 is TGCGCCAGCAGCCACGGGACAGGGGGCTGGGAGACCCAGTACTTC.

The chain combines TRBV3-1 (or the pseudogene TRBV3-2) with TRBJ1-1; no definite D call. Germline CDR1 reads LGHDT; CDR2 reads YNNKEL (reference sequence). The CDR3 extends over 12 amino acids. V was cut by 0 bases and J by 7 bases, with 6 bases left in between. In nucleotides, the CDR3 is TGTGCCAGCAGCCAAGATATCTTTGAAGCTTTCTTT. Its translation is CASSQDIFEAFF.

The J gene is TRBJ1-1, the V gene TRBV5-1; a possible D gene is TRBD1 (5 bases). Germline-derived CDR1 and CDR2 are SGHRS and YFSETQ. CDR3 length: 15 amino acids. Trimming took 4 bases from V and 0 from J, leaving 13 bases between them. CDR3: CASSLSGGMNTEAFF. The DNA of the CDR3 is TGCGCCAGCAGCCTCTCGGGGGGGATGAACACTGAAGCTTTCTTT.

The gene calls are TRBV4-1 and TRBJ2-1; D not resolved. The length of the CDR3 is 15 residues. The germline V and J ends were trimmed by 1 base and 4 bases, with 11 bases remaining between them. Germline loops: CDR1 MGHRA, CDR2 YSYEKL. The CDR3 region is CASSQAELTYNEQFF. The CDR3 DNA reads TGCGCCAGCAGCCAAGCGGAACTGACTTACAATGAGCAGTTCTTC.

The chain joins TRBV7-6 to TRBJ2-5; the match to TRBD2 covers 7 bases. The germline CDR1 and CDR2 sequences are SGHVS and FNYEAQ. The V and J ends lost 5 bases and 5 bases, in that order; junction bases with no gene match: 14. The CDR3 covers 16 residues. The CDR3 spells CASSQREGPRQETQYF. For the CDR3, the DNA is TGTGCCAGCAGCCAGAGGGAGGGTCCGCGGCAGGAGACCCAGTACTTC.

The genes are TRBV11-3 and TRBJ2-1; no reliable D call. V lost 6 bases and J 8 bases, leaving 14 bases between the germline ends. The CDR3 is 13 residues long. From germline, CDR1 is SGHNT and CDR2 YENEEA. CDR3 amino acids: CASRNLRGDEQFF. The DNA of the CDR3 is TGTGCCAGCAGGAACCTTAGAGGTGATGAGCAGTTCTTC.

The chain recombines TRBV27 with TRBJ1-1, with TRBD1 as a possible D gene (5 bases). The CDR3 runs to 15 residues. V was shortened by 0 bases and J by 5 bases, with 13 bases between the two germline ends. Germline V gene sequence: CDR1 MNHEY, CDR2 SMNVEV (reference sequence). CDR3 amino acids: CASSLSGAPRTEAFF. The CDR3 bases are TGTGCCAGCAGTTTATCTGGGGCGCCCAGGACTGAAGCTTTCTTT.

There are a few counts of this clone. The CDR3 protein is CASTLGGSMNTEAFF. The CDR3 region has the DNA TGTGCCAGCACCCTAGGGGGCAGTATGAACACTGAAGCTTTCTTT. The chain joins TRBV11-2 to TRBJ1-1; 7 bases are a match to TRBD1. V was clipped by 7 bases and J by 0 bases; unmatched bases: 8. CDR1 is SGHAT, CDR2 FQNNGV, per germline. The CDR3 has 15 amino acids. The full variable domain, rest sourced from reference TRBV11-2 and TRBJ1-1, is EAGVAQSPRYKIIEKRQSVAFWCNPISGHATLYWYQQILGQGPKLLIQFQNNGVVDDSQLPKDRFSAERLKGVDSTLKIQPAKLEDSAVYLCASTLGGSMNTEAFFGQGTRLTVV.

CDR3 sequence reads: CASSGSSGRVGETQYF. In DNA, the CDR3 is TGCGCCAGCAGCGGCTCTAGCGGGAGGGTAGGGGAGACCCAGTACTTC. The V call is TRBV5-1, the J call TRBJ2-5; 12 bases line up with TRBD2. This CDR3 has 16 amino acids. Trimming removed 4 bases from V and 5 bases from J; junction bases left unmatched: 9. Germline-derived CDR1 and CDR2 are SGHRS and YFSETQ.

This chain uses TRBV4-2 with TRBJ2-3; no definite D call. CDR3 length equals 14 residues. Germline values: CDR1 LGHNA, CDR2 YNFKEQ. Trimming pared 0 bases from V and 4 bases from J, leaving 8 bases between. The CDR3 loop reads CASSQESRADTQYF. The CDR3 nucleotides are TGTGCCAGCAGCCAAGAATCCCGTGCAGATACGCAGTATTTT.

The chain has TRBV10-1 and TRBJ2-5; perhaps TRBD1 as D (5 bases). Germline CDR1 reads WNHNN; CDR2 reads SYGVQD (reference sequence). The CDR3 is 15 residues long. V shed 3 bases and J shed 2 bases, with 13 bases lying between them. Here the CDR3 reads CASSEGAMRQETQYF. CDR3 nucleotides: TGCGCCAGCAGTGAAGGGGCCATGCGGCAAGAGACCCAGTACTTC.